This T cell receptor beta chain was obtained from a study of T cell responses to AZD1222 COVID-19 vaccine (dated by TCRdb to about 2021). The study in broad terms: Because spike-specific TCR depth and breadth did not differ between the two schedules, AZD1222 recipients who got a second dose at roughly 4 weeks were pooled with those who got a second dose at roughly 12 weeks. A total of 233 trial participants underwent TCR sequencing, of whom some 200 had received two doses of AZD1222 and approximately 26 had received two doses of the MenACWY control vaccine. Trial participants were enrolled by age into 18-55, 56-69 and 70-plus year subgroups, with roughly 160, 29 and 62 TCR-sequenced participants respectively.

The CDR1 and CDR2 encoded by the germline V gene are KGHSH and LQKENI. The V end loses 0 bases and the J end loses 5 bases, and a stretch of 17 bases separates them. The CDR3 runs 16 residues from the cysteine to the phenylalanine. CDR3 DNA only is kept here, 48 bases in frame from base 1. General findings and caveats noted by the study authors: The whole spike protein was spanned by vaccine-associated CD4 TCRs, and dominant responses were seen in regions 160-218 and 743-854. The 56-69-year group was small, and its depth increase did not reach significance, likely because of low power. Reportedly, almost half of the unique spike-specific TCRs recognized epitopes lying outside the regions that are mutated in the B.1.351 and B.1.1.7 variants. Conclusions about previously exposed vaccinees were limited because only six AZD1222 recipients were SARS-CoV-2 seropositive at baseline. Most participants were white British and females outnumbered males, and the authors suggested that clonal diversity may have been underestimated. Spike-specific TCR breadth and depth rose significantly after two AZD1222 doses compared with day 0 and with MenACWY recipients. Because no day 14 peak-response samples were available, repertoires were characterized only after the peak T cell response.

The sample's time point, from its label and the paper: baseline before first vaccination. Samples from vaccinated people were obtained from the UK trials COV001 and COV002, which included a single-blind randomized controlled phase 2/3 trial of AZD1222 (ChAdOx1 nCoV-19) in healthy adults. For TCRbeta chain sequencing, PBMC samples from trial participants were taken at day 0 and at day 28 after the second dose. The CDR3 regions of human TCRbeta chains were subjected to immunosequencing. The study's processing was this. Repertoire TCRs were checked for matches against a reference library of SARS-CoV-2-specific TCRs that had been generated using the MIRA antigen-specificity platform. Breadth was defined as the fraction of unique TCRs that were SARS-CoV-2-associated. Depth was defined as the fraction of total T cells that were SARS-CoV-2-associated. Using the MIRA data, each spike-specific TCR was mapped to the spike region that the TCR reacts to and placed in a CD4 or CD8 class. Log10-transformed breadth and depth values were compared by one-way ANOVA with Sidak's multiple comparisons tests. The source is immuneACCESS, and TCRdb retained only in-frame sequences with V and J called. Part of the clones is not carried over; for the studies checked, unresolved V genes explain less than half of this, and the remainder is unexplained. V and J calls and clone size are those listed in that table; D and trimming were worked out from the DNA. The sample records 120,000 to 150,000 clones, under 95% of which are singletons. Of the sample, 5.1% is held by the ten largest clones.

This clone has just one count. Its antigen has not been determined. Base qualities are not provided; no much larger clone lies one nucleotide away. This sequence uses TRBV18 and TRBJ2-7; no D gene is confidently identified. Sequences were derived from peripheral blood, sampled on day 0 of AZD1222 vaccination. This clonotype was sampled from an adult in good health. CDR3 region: CASSPPKGGFGNEQYF. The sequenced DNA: TGTGCCAGCTCACCACCCAAGGGTGGGTTTGGGAACGAGCAGTACTTC.